Below are 22 T cell receptor beta chains sequenced from a single sample in a study of shared clonotypes between healthy human individuals. The table came from immunoSEQ multiplex PCR; TCRdb's copy has only in-frame clones and leaves some out. The sample gives about 2.3 million clones, less than 95% of which show up once; about 0.36% is in the top ten. The specimen sequenced was naive CD4+ T cells from PBMCs. Subset here: CD45RA+ positively selected. Receptors originate from a man aged 18-30 years in good health. Some clones in this sample may be carry-over from other donors' samples.

This clone has just one count. The V and J genes are TRBV9 and TRBJ1-2, with D tentatively TRBD1 (5 bases). Per the germline V gene, CDR1 is SGDLS and CDR2 is YYNGEE. The CDR3 sequence is 15 residues long. With 0 bases removed from V and 3 bases from J, the gap between germline ends came to 12 bases. The CDR3 DNA is TGTGCCAGCAGCGTAGCATCGAGGGGTCACTATGGCTACACCTTC. As protein: CASSVASRGHYGYTF.

This rearrangement joins TRBV30 to TRBJ1-2, with TRBD1 matching over 9 bases. CDR1 is GTSNPN, CDR2 SVGIG, per germline (reference sequence). CDR3 length: 14 residues. J lost 0 bases, V lost 3 bases, and 2 bases had no gene match. CDR3 in amino acids: CAWSRDRANYGYTF. The CDR3, as DNA: TGTGCCTGGAGCCGGGACAGGGCTAACTATGGCTACACCTTC.

The chain uses TRBV7-2 and TRBJ1-5, with D hard to call. The length of the CDR3 is 15 residues. CDR1 and CDR2 from the germline V gene are SGHTA and FQGNSA. Between the trimmed V and J ends, which lost 4 bases and 0 bases, there was a span of 10 bases. The CDR3 protein is CASSSQADSNQPQHF. CDR3 sequence (DNA): TGTGCCAGCAGCTCTCAGGCGGATAGCAATCAGCCCCAGCATTTT. The whole variable domain, filled in from reference TRBV7-2 and TRBJ1-5, reads GAGVSQSPSNKVTEKGKDVELRCDPISGHTALYWYRQSLGQGLEFLIYFQGNSAPDKSGLPSDRFSAERTGGSVSTLTIQRTQQEDSAVYLCASSSQADSNQPQHFGDGTRLSIL.

The chain couples TRBV28 to TRBJ1-2; D might be TRBD1 (5 bases). Germline CDR1 and CDR2: MDHEN and SYDVKM. This CDR3 is built from 14 residues. V was clipped by 7 bases and J by 4 bases, with 16 bases between them. The CDR3 spells CASTLGGFGYGYTF. Here the CDR3 DNA reads TGTGCCAGCACCCTGGGGGGGTTTGGCTATGGCTACACCTTC.

Notes on this clone: The sample holds other DNA sequences that translate to the same CDR3. V usage is TRBV2 and J usage is TRBJ2-2, with D possibly being TRBD2 (6 bases). The CDR3 is 13 amino acids. Trimming left V 4 bases short and J 6 bases short, with 9 bases between. Germline V gene data show CDR1 as SNHLY and CDR2 as FYNNEI. DNA for the CDR3: TGTGCCAGCAGTGCTTGGGGGGCCGGGGAGCTGTTTTTT. It codes for CASSAWGAGELFF. Filled out from reference TRBV2 and TRBJ2-2, the complete variable domain reads EPEVTQTPSHQVTQMGQEVILRCVPISNHLYFYWYRQILGQKVEFLVSFYNNEISEKSEIFDDQFSVERPDGSNFTLKIRSTKLEDSAMYFCASSAWGAGELFFGEGSRLTVL.

The V gene is TRBV10-1, the J gene TRBJ2-1, with 12 bases fitting TRBD2. Germline trimming cut 2 bases from V and 12 bases from J; bases unmatched to any gene: 5. CDR3 length equals 14 residues. The germline V gene has CDR1 WNHNN and CDR2 SYGVQD (reference sequence). CDR3 DNA sequence: TGCGCCAGCAGTGAGGCTAGCGGGAGGGGGGGGCAGTTCTTC. Its protein product is CASSEASGRGGQFF.

The rearrangement uses TRBV7-2 and TRBJ2-3; the D is unclear. Trimming removed 2 bases from V and 1 base from J, with 4 bases in between. In germline, CDR1 is SGHTA, CDR2 FQGNSA. The CDR3 covers 13 residues. CDR3 sequence (DNA): TGTGCCAGCAGCTTACGGCGCACAGATACGCAGTATTTT. It is translated as CASSLRRTDTQYF.

This chain joins TRBV4-1 and TRBJ2-7, with D tentatively TRBD1 (5 bases). Trimming stripped 4 bases from V and 5 bases from J, with 18 bases between. Germline V CDR1 and CDR2: MGHRA, YSYEKL. This CDR3 has 15 amino acids. This chain's CDR3 is CASSRLEQVLHEQYF. In DNA form, the CDR3 reads TGCGCCAGCAGCCGTTTGGAACAGGTTTTACACGAGCAGTACTTC.

The chain combines TRBV7-6 with TRBJ2-6, with D uncertain. CDR1 is SGHVS and CDR2 is FNYEAQ in the germline V gene. This CDR3 has 14 amino acids. Trimming pared 5 bases from V and 2 bases from J, leaving 7 bases between. CDR3 in amino acids: CASSPNTGANVLTF. The DNA of the CDR3 is TGTGCCAGCAGCCCCAACACTGGGGCCAACGTCCTGACTTTC.

The genes are TRBV6-1 and TRBJ2-7, with D possibly called TRBD1 or TRBD2 (5 bases each). This CDR3 is built from 14 residues. Trimming stripped 6 bases from V and 3 bases from J, with 15 bases between. Germline-derived CDR1 and CDR2 are MNHNS and SASEGT. The CDR3 here is CASSVLGDHYEQYF. CDR3 in DNA: TGTGCCAGCAGCGTGCTGGGGGACCACTACGAGCAGTACTTC.

J is TRBJ1-4 and V is TRBV27, with 10 bases that match TRBD1. Trimming took 8 bases from V and 7 from J; bases not matched to a gene: 4. There are 13 residues in the CDR3. The V gene's germline CDR1 is MNHEY and CDR2 SMNVEV (reference sequence). CDR3 nucleotide sequence: TGTGCCAGCGGGGACAGGGGAGCTGAAAAACTGTTTTTT. Translated, it gives CASGDRGAEKLFF.

The chain combines TRBV10-3 with TRBJ2-2; D call uncertain. The CDR3 runs 13 residues. Trimming took 6 bases from V and 6 from J, leaving 11 bases between them. Germline CDR1 and CDR2: ENHRY and SYGVKD. The CDR3 region is CAIRYKAAGELFF. CDR3 DNA sequence: TGTGCCATCAGATATAAGGCTGCCGGGGAGCTGTTTTTT.

This sequence joins TRBV10-3 and TRBJ2-2; D call uncertain. The CDR3 extends over 13 amino acids. Trimming removed 8 bases from V and 4 bases from J, with 11 bases in between. CDR1 is ENHRY and CDR2 is SYGVKD in the germline V gene. The DNA for the CDR3 is TGTGCCATCCGAGGCCCGGGCACCGGGGAGCTGTTTTTT. It yields the protein CAIRGPGTGELFF.

This clone was observed a handful of times. The V call is TRBV2, the J call TRBJ1-1; TRBD1 is a possible D gene (6 bases). The CDR3 spans 14 residues. With 7 bases removed from V and 9 bases from J, the gap between germline ends came to 21 bases. Germline V gene lookup returns CDR1 SNHLY and CDR2 FYNNEI. As DNA, the CDR3 is TGTGCCAGCACCCTGAGGGGGGCCGTACTTCAAGCTTTCTTT. This codes for CASTLRGAVLQAFF.

This clone was found once. CDR3 DNA sequence: TGTGCCAGCACCCCCCGAATAGGGAGATCGGCTTTCTTT. It is translated as CASTPRIGRSAFF. This chain uses TRBV28 with TRBJ1-1, with no clear D. V was clipped by 7 bases and J by 11 bases, with 20 bases between them. The CDR3 spans 13 residues. Germline V gives CDR1 MDHEN, CDR2 SYDVKM.

This clone has just a few counts. The chain has TRBV28 and TRBJ2-7, with D perhaps TRBD2 (6 bases). The germline CDR1 and CDR2 sequences are MDHEN and SYDVKM. Trimming took 4 bases from V and 9 from J, leaving 7 bases between them. The CDR3 has 10 residues. The CDR3 DNA is TGTGCCAGCAGTTCCGGGGGGCAGTACTTC. Encoded protein: CASSSGGQYF.

This sequence joins TRBV5-1 and TRBJ1-1, with 9 bases identical to TRBD1. J was trimmed by 6 bases and V by 4 bases; bases with no gene match: 7. Germline values: CDR1 SGHRS, CDR2 YFSETQ. The CDR3 covers 14 residues. The CDR3 DNA is TGCGCCAGCAGCGCGGACAGGGGAGTGGCTGAAGCTTTCTTT. Residues: CASSADRGVAEAFF. The full variable domain, rest sourced from reference TRBV5-1 and TRBJ1-1, is KAGVTQTPRYLIKTRGQQVTLSCSPISGHRSVSWYQQTPGQGLQFLFEYFSETQRNKGNFPGRFSGRQFSNSRSEMNVSTLELGDSALYLCASSADRGVAEAFFGQGTRLTVV.

On this clone: Other DNA sequences within the sample encode an identical CDR3. The chain is built from TRBV6-1 and TRBJ1-3; D is unresolved. The germline V gene has CDR1 MNHNS and CDR2 SASEGT. Trimming removed 1 base from V and 4 bases from J, with 8 bases in between. The CDR3 consists of 14 residues. The CDR3, as DNA: TGTGCCAGCAGTGAAGGGTTCTCCGGAAACACCATATATTTT. It is translated as CASSEGFSGNTIYF.

The V gene is TRBV7-3, the J gene TRBJ2-7; 12 nucleotides match TRBD2. Germline lookup yields CDR1 SGHTA and CDR2 FQGTGA. The CDR3 runs 15 residues. After removal of 5 bases from V and 5 bases from J, the junction contained 7 bases not matched to a gene. CDR3 sequence: CASSVTSGRKNEQYF. The CDR3 coding sequence is TGTGCCAGCAGCGTCACTAGCGGGAGGAAAAACGAGCAGTACTTC.

As to this clone: The sample holds other DNA sequences that translate to the same CDR3. The chain uses TRBV27 and TRBJ2-2; D perhaps matches TRBD1 (6 bases). There are 15 residues in the CDR3. Germline CDR1 is MNHEY and CDR2 is SMNVEV (reference sequence). Trimming took 3 bases from V and 0 from J, leaving 8 bases between them. CDR3 residues: CASSLAGANTGELFF. In DNA, the CDR3 is TGTGCCAGCAGTTTGGCAGGGGCGAACACCGGGGAGCTGTTTTTT.

V is TRBV5-1 and J is TRBJ1-2; D is perhaps TRBD1 (5 bases). The CDR3 totals 16 residues. The germline V gene has CDR1 SGHRS and CDR2 YFSETQ. V lost 2 bases and J 1 base, leaving 15 bases between the germline ends. CDR3 in amino acids: CASSLGLRGVNYGYTF. The CDR3 nucleotides are TGCGCCAGCAGCTTAGGTCTGCGGGGCGTTAACTATGGCTACACCTTC.

V and J are TRBV5-1 and TRBJ1-2; tentative D call: TRBD1 (5 bases). The V end lost 3 bases, the J end lost 0 bases, and 21 bases lay between the germline ends. In germline, CDR1 is SGHRS, CDR2 YFSETQ. The CDR3 is made up of 18 amino acids. The CDR3 loop is CASSWTLGGREANYGYTF. CDR3 coding DNA: TGCGCCAGCAGCTGGACCTTAGGAGGCAGGGAGGCTAACTATGGCTACACCTTC.